The T cell receptor (beta chain) under discussion was sequenced for a study of blood T cell repertoires in COVID-19. One Seattle source followed patients from active infection through their disease course. V was clipped by 2 bases and J by 6 bases, with 8 bases between them. This CDR3 has 13 residues. Germline CDR1 and CDR2: LGHNA and YSLEER. Repertoires were generated with immunoSEQ multiplex PCR, while TCRdb's copy carries only in-frame clones and drops some. The sample has approximately 97,000 clones; roughly 92% are singletons. This chain uses TRBV4-3 with TRBJ1-3, with a tentative D call TRBD1 (5 bases). Sequenced sample: peripheral blood. This TCR was sampled from a woman in her fifties or sixties with COVID-19, enrolled during active disease. In nucleotides, the CDR3 is TGCGCCAGCAGCCAAATGACAGAAAACACCATATATTTT. Protein product: CASSQMTENTIYF.